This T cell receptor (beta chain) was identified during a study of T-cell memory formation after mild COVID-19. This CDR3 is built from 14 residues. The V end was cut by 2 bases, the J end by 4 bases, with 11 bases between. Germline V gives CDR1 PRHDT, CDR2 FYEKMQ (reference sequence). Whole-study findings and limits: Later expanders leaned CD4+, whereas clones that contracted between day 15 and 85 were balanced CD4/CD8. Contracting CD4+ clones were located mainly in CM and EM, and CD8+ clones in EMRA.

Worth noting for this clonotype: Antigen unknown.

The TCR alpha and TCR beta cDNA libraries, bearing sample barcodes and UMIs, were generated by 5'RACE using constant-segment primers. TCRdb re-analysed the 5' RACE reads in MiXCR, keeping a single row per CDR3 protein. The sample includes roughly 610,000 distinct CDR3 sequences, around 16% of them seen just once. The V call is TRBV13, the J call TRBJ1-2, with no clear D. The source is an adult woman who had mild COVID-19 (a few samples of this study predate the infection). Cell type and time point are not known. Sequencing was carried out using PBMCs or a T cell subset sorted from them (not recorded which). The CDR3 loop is CASSLLGQAYGYTF. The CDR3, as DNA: TGTGCCAGCAGCTTATTGGGCCAGGCCTATGGCTACACCTTC.